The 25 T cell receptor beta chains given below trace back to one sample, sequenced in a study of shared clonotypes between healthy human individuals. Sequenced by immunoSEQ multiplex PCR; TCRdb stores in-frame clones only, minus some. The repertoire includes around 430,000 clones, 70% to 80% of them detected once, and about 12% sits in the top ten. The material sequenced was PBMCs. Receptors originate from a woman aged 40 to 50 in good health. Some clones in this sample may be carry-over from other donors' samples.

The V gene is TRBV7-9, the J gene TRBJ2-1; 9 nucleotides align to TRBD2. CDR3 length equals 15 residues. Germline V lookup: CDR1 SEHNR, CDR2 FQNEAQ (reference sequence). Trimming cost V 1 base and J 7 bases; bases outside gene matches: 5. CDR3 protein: CASSLGGSGRNEQFF. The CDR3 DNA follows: TGTGCCAGCAGCTTAGGAGGGAGCGGGAGGAATGAGCAGTTCTTC.

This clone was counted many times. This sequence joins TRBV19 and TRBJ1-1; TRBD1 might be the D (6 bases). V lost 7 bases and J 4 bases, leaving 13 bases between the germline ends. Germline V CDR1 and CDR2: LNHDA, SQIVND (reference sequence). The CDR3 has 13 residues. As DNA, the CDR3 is TGTGCCAGTATGGTGAGGGGGACCACTGAAGCTTTCTTT. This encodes CASMVRGTTEAFF.

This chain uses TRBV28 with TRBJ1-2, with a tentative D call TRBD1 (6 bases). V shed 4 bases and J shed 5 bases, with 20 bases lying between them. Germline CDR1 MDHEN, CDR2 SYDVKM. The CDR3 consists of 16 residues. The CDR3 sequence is CASSWTLGARWYGYTF. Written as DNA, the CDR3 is TGTGCCAGCAGTTGGACCTTGGGGGCGCGGTGGTATGGCTACACCTTC.

CDR3 nucleotide sequence: TGTGCCAGCAAGGGGTTTAGCACAGATACGCAGTATTTT. This translates into CASKGFSTDTQYF. J is TRBJ2-3 and V is TRBV19, with D perhaps matching TRBD1 (5 bases). The CDR3 covers 13 residues. Trimming took off 9 bases at V and 0 bases at J, with 10 bases between the two ends. Germline values: CDR1 LNHDA, CDR2 SQIVND (reference sequence).

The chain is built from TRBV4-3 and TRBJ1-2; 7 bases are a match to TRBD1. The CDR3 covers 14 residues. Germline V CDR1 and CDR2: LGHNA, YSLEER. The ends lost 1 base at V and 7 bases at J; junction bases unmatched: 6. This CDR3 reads CASSQGDSTIGYTF. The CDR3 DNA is TGCGCCAGCAGCCAAGGGGACAGTACTATTGGCTACACCTTC.

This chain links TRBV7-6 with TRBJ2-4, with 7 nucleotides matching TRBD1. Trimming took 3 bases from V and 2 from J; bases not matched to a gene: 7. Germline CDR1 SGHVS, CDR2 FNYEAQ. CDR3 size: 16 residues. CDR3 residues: CASSFHNRGPKNIQYF. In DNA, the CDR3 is TGTGCCAGCAGCTTCCATAACAGGGGACCCAAAAACATTCAGTACTTC. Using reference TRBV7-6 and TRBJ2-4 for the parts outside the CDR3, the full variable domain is GAGVSQSPRYKVTKRGQDVALRCDPISGHVSLYWYRQALGQGPEFLTYFNYEAQQDKSGLPNDRFSAERPEGSISTLTIQRTEQRDSAMYRCASSFHNRGPKNIQYFGAGTRLSVL.

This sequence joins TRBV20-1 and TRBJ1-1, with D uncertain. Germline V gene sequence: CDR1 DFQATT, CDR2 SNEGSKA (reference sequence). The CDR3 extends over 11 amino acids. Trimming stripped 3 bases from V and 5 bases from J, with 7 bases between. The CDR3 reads CSASRRTEAFF. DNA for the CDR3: TGCAGTGCTAGTAGGCGGACTGAAGCTTTCTTT.

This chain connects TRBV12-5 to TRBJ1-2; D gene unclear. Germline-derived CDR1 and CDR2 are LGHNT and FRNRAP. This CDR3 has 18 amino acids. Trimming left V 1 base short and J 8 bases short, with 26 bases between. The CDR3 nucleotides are TGTGCTAGTGGTTTGGCCATTGGGTTGCGCAGGACGGTCGTCGGCTACACCTTC. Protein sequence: CASGLAIGLRRTVVGYTF.

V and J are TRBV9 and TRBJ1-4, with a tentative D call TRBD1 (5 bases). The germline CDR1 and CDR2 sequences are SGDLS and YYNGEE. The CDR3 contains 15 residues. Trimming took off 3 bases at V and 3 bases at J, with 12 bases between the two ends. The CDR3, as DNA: TGTGCCAGCAGCGCCCGCGGGACGGCTAATGAAAAACTGTTTTTT. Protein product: CASSARGTANEKLFF.

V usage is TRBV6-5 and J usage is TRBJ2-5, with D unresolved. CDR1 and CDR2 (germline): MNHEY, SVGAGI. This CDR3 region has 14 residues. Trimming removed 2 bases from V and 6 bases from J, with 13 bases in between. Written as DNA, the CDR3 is TGTGCCAGCAGTTACCGCAGACCCGATCAGACCCAGTACTTC. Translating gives CASSYRRPDQTQYF.

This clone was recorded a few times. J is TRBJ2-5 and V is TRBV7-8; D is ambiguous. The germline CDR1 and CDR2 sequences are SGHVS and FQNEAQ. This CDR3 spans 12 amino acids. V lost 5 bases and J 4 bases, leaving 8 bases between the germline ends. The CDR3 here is CASSRIAETQYF. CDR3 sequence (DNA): TGTGCCAGCAGCCGAATAGCAGAGACCCAGTACTTC.

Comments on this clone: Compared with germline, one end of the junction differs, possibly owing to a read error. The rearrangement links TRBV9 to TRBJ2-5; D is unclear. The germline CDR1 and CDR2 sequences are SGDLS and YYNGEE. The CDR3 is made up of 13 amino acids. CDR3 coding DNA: TGTGCCAGCAGCTTGGGGTCCGAAGAGGCCCAGTACTTC. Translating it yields CASSLGSEEAQYF.

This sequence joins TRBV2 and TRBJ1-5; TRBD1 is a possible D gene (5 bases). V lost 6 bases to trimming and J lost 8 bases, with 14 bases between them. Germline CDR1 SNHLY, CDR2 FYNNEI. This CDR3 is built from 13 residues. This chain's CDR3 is CASRGGRGEPQHF. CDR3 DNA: TGTGCCAGCAGGGGGGGGAGGGGTGAGCCCCAGCATTTT.

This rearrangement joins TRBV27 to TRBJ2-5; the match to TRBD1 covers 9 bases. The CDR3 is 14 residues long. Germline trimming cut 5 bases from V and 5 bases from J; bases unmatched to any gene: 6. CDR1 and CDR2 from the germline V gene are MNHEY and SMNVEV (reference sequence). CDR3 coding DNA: TGTGCCAGCAGTGTGGGACAGGGCACGGAGACCCAGTACTTC. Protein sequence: CASSVGQGTETQYF.

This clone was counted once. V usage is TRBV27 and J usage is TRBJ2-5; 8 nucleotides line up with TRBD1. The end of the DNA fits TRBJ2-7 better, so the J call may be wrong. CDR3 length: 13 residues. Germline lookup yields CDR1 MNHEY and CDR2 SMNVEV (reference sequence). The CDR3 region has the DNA TGTGCCAGCAGTGACGGACAGGGCCGCGAGCAGTACTTC. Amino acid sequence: CASSDGQGREQYF.

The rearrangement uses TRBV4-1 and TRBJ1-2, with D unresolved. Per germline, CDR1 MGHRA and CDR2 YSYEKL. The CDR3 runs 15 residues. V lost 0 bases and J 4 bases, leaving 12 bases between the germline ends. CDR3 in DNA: TGCGCCAGCAGCCAAGAGGGCCCCGACCGCTATGGCTACACCTTC. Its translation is CASSQEGPDRYGYTF.

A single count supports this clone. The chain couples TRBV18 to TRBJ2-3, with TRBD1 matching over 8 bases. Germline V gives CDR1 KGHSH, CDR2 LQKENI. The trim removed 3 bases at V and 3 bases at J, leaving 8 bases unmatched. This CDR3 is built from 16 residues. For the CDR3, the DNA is TGTGCCAGCTCACCTTGGACAGGGAGATTGACAGATACGCAGTATTTT. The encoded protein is CASSPWTGRLTDTQYF. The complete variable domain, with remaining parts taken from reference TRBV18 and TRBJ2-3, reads NAGVMQNPRHLVRRRGQEARLRCSPMKGHSHVYWYRQLPEEGLKFMVYLQKENIIDESGMPKERFSAEFPKEGPSILRIQQVVRGDSAAYFCASSPWTGRLTDTQYFGPGTRLTVL.

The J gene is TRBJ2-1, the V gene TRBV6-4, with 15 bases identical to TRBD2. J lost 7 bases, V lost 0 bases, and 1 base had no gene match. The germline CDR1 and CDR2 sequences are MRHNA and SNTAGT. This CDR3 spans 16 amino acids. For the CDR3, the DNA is TGTGCCAGCAGTGACTCTGGACTAGCGGGAGGGAATGAGCAGTTCTTC. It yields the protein CASSDSGLAGGNEQFF.

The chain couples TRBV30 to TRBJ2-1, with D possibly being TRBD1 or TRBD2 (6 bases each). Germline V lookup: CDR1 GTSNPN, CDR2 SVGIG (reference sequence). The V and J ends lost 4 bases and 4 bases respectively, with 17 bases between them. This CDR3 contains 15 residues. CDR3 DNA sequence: TGTGCCTGGACTCCTCCGGGGGCCCCATACAATGAGCAGTTCTTC. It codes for CAWTPPGAPYNEQFF.

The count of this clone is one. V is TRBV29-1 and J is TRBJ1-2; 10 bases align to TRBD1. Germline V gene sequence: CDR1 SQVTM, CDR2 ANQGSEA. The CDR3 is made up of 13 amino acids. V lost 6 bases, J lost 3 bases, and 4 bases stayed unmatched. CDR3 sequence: CSVSTGGDYGYTF. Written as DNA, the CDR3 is TGCAGCGTCTCGACAGGGGGCGACTATGGCTACACCTTC.

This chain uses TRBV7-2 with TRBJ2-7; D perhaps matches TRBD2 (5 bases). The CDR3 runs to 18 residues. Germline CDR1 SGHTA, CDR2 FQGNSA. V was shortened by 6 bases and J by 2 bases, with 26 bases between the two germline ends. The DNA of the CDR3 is TGTGCCAGCAGTCCCAGCGAGAATCGGGGAGTCGGTACCTACGAGCAGTACTTC. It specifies CASSPSENRGVGTYEQYF.

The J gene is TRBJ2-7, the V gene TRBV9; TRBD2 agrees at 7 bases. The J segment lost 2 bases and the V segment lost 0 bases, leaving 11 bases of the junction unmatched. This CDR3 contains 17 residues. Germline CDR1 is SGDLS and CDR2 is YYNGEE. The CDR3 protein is CASSVATRASGPYEQYF. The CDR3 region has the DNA TGTGCCAGCAGCGTAGCTACGAGGGCTAGCGGTCCCTACGAGCAGTACTTC.

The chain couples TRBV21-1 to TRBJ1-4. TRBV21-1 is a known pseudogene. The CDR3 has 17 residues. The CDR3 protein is CASSKAGWMVREGKLFF. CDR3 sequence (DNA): TGTGCCAGCAGCAAAGCCGGGTGGATGGTACGGGAAGGAAAACTGTTTTTT.

CDR3 DNA sequence: TGTGCCAGCAGTGGCCGGGGGGGGGAGACCCAGTACTTC. This encodes CASSGRGGETQYF. The chain combines TRBV6-1 with TRBJ2-5, with 8 bases lining up with TRBD2. The CDR3 sequence is 13 residues long. The trim removed 4 bases at V and 5 bases at J, leaving 3 bases unmatched. CDR1 and CDR2 from the germline V gene are MNHNS and SASEGT.

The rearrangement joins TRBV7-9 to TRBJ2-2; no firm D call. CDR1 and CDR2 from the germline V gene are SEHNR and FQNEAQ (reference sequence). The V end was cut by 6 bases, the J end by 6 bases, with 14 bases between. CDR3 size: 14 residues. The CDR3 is CASSPDPSPGELFF. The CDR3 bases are TGTGCCAGCAGTCCCGACCCCTCGCCCGGGGAGCTGTTTTTT.